The 9 T cell receptor beta chains below come from one sample, sequenced in a study of blood T cell repertoires in COVID-19. Assay: immunoSEQ multiplex PCR; the TCRdb copy retains only in-frame clones and omits some. The sample shows roughly 290,000 clones, approximately 90% of them seen only once. Material for sequencing was peripheral blood. These receptors originate from a woman aged 55-70 years with acute or convalescent COVID-19.

This clone has ten or more counts. The chain joins TRBV5-6 to TRBJ2-1, with D possibly TRBD1 on 7 matching bases. Germline loops: CDR1 SGHDT, CDR2 YYEEEE. This CDR3 has 13 amino acids. The V and J ends lost 0 bases and 8 bases respectively, with 9 bases between them. The CDR3 bases are TGTGCCAGCAGCTTGGTCAGGGGGGATGAGCAGTTCTTC. This translates into CASSLVRGDEQFF.

This chain joins TRBV4-1 and TRBJ2-1; 11 bases align to TRBD2. The germline V gene encodes CDR1 MGHRA and CDR2 YSYEKL. The CDR3 spans 15 residues. Trimming took 4 bases from V and 1 from J; bases not matched to a gene: 0. The CDR3 DNA sequence: TGCGCCAGCAGCCCTAGCGGGGGGTCCTACAATGAGCAGTTCTTC. This encodes CASSPSGGSYNEQFF.

The V and J genes are TRBV21-1 and TRBJ1-4. TRBV21-1 is recorded as a pseudogene. This CDR3 region has 20 residues. CDR3 in DNA: TGTGCCAGCAGCAAAAAGGGAGGAGCAGGGCCCCACACAACTAATGAAAAACTGTTTTTT. Translating it yields CASSKKGGAGPHTTNEKLFF.

This sequence joins TRBV5-1 and TRBJ1-2; 10 nucleotides align to TRBD1. CDR3 length: 14 amino acids. CDR1 and CDR2 from the germline V gene are SGHRS and YFSETQ. V gave up 1 base and J gave up 5 bases; unmatched junction bases: 2. The CDR3 DNA reads TGCGCCAGCAGCTTGACGGGACAGGGGTATGGCTACACCTTC. This gives the protein CASSLTGQGYGYTF.

In DNA, the CDR3 is TGTGCCAGCAGCCCCCGGGGGAGGAGCAATCAGCCCCAGCATTTT. It translates to CASSPRGRSNQPQHF. The chain combines TRBV28 with TRBJ1-5, with D tentatively TRBD1 (5 bases). CDR3 length: 15 residues. V lost 6 bases, J lost 1 base, and 13 bases lay in between. CDR1 and CDR2 from the germline V gene are MDHEN and SYDVKM.

As to this clone: Other DNA sequences in the sample encode the same CDR3. The chain is built from TRBV5-1 and TRBJ1-5; D unclear. V lost 0 bases to trimming and J lost 0 bases, with 7 bases between them. Germline-derived CDR1 and CDR2 are SGHRS and YFSETQ. The CDR3 has 15 amino acids. CDR3 sequence: CASSLGGDSNQPQHF. CDR3 nucleotides: TGCGCCAGCAGCTTGGGTGGAGATAGCAATCAGCCCCAGCATTTT. The full variable domain, completed using reference TRBV5-1 and TRBJ1-5, is KAGVTQTPRYLIKTRGQQVTLSCSPISGHRSVSWYQQTPGQGLQFLFEYFSETQRNKGNFPGRFSGRQFSNSRSEMNVSTLELGDSALYLCASSLGGDSNQPQHFGDGTRLSIL.

The chain links TRBV19 to TRBJ2-1; D perhaps matches TRBD2 (5 bases). The V gene's germline CDR1 is LNHDA and CDR2 SQIVND (reference sequence). The CDR3 covers 16 residues. Trimming took off 6 bases at V and 9 bases at J, with 24 bases between the two ends. CDR3 bases: TGTGCCAGTAGCCGGATTGAGAGGACGGGGTGGGGTGAGCAGTTCTTC. Translated, it gives CASSRIERTGWGEQFF.

This clone was detected a few times. The chain links TRBV27 to TRBJ1-2, with 7 bases aligning to TRBD1. Germline V CDR1 and CDR2: MNHEY, SMNVEV (reference sequence). The CDR3 totals 15 residues. The ends lost 3 bases at V and 8 bases at J; junction bases unmatched: 12. CDR3 coding DNA: TGTGCCAGCAGTTTTGACAGGGTCTCTCATTGGGGCTACACCTTC. This gives the protein CASSFDRVSHWGYTF.

V gene TRBV5-1 combines with J gene TRBJ2-6; 7 bases are a match to TRBD1. Germline values: CDR1 SGHRS, CDR2 YFSETQ. Trimming removed 4 bases from V and 0 bases from J; junction bases left unmatched: 7. CDR3 length: 17 residues. CDR3 DNA sequence: TGCGCCAGCAGCCCGGGACAGCCGAGCTCTGGGGCCAACGTCCTGACTTTC. Translating gives CASSPGQPSSGANVLTF.